These 3 T cell receptor beta chains were all obtained from the same sample, sequenced in a study of cytomegalovirus exposure and HLA in healthy donors. Profiled with immunoSEQ multiplex PCR; TCRdb holds only in-frame clones, not every one. This sample carries 90,000 to 110,000 clones, roughly 90% of them seen once, and the ten largest clones take less than 2.5%. Sequencing was done on a sample of PBMCs. Receptor source: a woman aged 18-29 years in good health and CMV-seronegative.

The V call is TRBV18, the J call TRBJ2-1, with 8 bases identical to TRBD2. The junction had 7 bases not matched to a gene; V was cut back by 3 bases and J by 0 bases. This CDR3 is 17 amino acids long. Per the germline V gene, CDR1 is KGHSH and CDR2 is LQKENI. For the CDR3, the DNA is TGTGCCAGCTCACCGCGACTAGCGCAAAGCTCCTACAATGAGCAGTTCTTC. Translating it yields CASSPRLAQSSYNEQFF.

This chain uses TRBV10-3 with TRBJ2-7, with TRBD1 matching over 9 bases. The CDR3 consists of 16 residues. V lost 2 bases, J lost 1 base, and 6 bases stayed unmatched. Germline-derived CDR1 and CDR2 are ENHRY and SYGVKD. CDR3 nucleotide sequence: TGTGCCATCAGTGAGGCGAGAGGGACAGGGTCCTACGAGCAGTACTTC. It codes for CAISEARGTGSYEQYF.

In this sample, this clone turned up once. This chain links TRBV7-9 with TRBJ2-2, with TRBD1 matching over 8 bases. Germline trimming cut 11 bases from V and 4 bases from J; bases unmatched to any gene: 6. The CDR3 is made up of 13 amino acids. Germline values: CDR1 SEHNR, CDR2 FQNEAQ (reference sequence). CDR3 residues: CAGQGQATGELFF. The CDR3 DNA sequence: TGTGCCGGCCAGGGACAGGCCACCGGGGAGCTGTTTTTT.